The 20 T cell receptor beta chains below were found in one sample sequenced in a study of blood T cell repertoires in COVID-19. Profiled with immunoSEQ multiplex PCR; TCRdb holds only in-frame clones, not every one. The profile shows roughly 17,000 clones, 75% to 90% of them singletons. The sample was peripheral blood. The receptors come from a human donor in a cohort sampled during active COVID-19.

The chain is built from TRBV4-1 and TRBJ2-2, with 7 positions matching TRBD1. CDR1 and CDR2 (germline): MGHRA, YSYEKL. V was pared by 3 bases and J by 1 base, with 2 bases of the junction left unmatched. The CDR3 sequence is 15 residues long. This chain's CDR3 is CASSQGQRNTGELFF. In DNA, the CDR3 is TGCGCCAGCAGCCAGGGACAGCGGAACACCGGGGAGCTGTTTTTT.

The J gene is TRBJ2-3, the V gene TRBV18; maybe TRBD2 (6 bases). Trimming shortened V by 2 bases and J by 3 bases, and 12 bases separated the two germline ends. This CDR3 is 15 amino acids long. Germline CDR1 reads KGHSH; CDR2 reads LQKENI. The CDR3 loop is CASSPISGRTDTQYF. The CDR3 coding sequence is TGTGCCAGCTCACCAATTTCTGGGAGGACAGATACGCAGTATTTT.

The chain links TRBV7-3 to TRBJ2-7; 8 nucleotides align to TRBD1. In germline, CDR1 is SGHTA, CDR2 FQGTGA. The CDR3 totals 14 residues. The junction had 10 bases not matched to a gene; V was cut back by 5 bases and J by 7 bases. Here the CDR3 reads CASSEDRGSLEQYF. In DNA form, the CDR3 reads TGTGCCAGCAGCGAAGACAGGGGTTCGTTGGAGCAGTACTTC.

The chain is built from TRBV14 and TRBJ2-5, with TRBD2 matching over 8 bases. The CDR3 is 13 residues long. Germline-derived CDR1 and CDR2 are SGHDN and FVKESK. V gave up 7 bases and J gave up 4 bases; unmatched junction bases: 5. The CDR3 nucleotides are TGTGCCAGCACCCGGGGGGGAGGAGAGACCCAGTACTTC. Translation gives CASTRGGGETQYF.

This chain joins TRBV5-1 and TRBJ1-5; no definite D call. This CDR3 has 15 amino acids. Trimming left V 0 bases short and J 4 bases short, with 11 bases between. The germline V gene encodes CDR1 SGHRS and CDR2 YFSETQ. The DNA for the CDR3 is TGCGCCAGCAGCTTGGACAGTGGGTCTAATCAGCCCCAGCATTTT. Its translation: CASSLDSGSNQPQHF.

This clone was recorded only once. The CDR3 is CASSINQGTAEAFF. As DNA, the CDR3 is TGTGCCAGTAGTATAAATCAGGGGACCGCTGAAGCTTTCTTT. The V call is TRBV19, the J call TRBJ1-1; D is perhaps TRBD1 (6 bases). The germline CDR1 and CDR2 sequences are LNHDA and SQIVND (reference sequence). Trimming left V 2 bases short and J 6 bases short, with 13 bases between. The length of the CDR3 is 14 residues.

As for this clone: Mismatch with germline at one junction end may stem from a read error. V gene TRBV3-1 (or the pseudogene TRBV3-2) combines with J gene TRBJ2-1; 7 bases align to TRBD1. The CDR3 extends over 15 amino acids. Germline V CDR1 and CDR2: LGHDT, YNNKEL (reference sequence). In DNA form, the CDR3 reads TGTGCCAGCACCCAAAGGACAGGTCGATCGGATGAGCAGTTCTTC. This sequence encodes CASTQRTGRSDEQFF.

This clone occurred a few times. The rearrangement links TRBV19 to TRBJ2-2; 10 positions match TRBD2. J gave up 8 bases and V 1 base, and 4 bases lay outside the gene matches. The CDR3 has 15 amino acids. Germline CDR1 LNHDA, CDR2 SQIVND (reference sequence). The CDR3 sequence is CASSIVASGSGELFF. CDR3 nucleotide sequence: TGTGCCAGTAGTATAGTGGCTAGCGGGAGTGGGGAGCTGTTTTTT. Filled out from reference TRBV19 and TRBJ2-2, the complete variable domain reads DGGITQSPKYLFRKEGQNVTLSCEQNLNHDAMYWYRQDPGQGLRLIYYSQIVNDFQKGDIAEGYSVSREKKESFPLTVTSAQKNPTAFYLCASSIVASGSGELFFGEGSRLTVL.

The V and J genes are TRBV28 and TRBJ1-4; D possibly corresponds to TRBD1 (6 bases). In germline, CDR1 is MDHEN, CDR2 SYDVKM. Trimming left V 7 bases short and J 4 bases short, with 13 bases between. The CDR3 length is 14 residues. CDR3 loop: CASTPGHSNEKLFF. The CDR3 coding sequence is TGTGCCAGCACTCCGGGACACAGTAATGAAAAACTGTTTTTT.

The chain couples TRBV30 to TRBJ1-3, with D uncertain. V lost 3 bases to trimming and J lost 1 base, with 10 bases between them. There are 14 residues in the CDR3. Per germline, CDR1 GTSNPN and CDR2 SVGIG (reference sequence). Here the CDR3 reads CAWSAGLSGNTIYF. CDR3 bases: TGTGCCTGGAGCGCAGGACTTTCTGGAAACACCATATATTTT.

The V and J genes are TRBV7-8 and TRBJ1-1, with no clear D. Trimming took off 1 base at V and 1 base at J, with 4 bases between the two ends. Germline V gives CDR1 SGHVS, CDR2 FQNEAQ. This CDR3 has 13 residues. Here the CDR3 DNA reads TGTGCCAGCAGCTTAGATCAGAACACTGAAGCTTTCTTT. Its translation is CASSLDQNTEAFF.

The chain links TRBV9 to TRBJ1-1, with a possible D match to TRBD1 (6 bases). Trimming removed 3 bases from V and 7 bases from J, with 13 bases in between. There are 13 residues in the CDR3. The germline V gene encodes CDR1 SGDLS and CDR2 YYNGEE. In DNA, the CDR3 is TGTGCCAGCAGCGCGACAGGTTCAATTGAAGCTTTCTTT. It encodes CASSATGSIEAFF. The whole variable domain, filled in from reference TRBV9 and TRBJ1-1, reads DSGVTQTPKHLITATGQRVTLRCSPRSGDLSVYWYQQSLDQGLQFLIQYYNGEERAKGNILERFSAQQFPDLHSELNLSSLELGDSALYFCASSATGSIEAFFGQGTRLTVV.

The CDR3 here is CASRVGAEGKLFF. DNA for the CDR3: TGTGCCAGTAGGGTGGGGGCTGAGGGAAAACTGTTTTTT. The rearrangement links TRBV6-5 to TRBJ1-4, with D possibly matching TRBD1 (6 bases). Germline lookup yields CDR1 MNHEY and CDR2 SVGAGI. Trimming removed 9 bases from V and 10 bases from J, with 18 bases in between. The length of the CDR3 is 13 residues.

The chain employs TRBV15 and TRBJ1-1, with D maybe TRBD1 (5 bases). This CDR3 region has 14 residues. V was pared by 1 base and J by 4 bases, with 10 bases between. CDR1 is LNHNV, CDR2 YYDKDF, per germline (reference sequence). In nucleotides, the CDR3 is TGTGCCACCAGCAGAGGGGGCGTCTTCACTGAAGCTTTCTTT. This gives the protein CATSRGGVFTEAFF.

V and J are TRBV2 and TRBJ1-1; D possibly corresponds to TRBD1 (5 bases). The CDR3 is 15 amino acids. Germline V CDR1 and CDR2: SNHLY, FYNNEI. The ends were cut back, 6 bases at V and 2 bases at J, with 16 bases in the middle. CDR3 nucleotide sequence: TGTGCCAGCAGCCCCAGGGTCGCTTCTAACACTGAAGCTTTCTTT. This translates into CASSPRVASNTEAFF.

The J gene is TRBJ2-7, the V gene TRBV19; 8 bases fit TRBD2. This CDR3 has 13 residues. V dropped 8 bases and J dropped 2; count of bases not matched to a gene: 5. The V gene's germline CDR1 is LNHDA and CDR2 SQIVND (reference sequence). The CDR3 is CASGLAHTYEQYF. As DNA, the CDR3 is TGTGCCAGTGGACTAGCCCATACCTACGAGCAGTACTTC.

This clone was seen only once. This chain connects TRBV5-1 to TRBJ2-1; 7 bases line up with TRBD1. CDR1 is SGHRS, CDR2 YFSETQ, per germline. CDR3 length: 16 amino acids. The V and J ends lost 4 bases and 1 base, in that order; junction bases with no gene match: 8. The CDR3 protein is CASSPTGAASYNEQFF. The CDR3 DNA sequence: TGCGCCAGCAGCCCCACAGGGGCCGCATCCTACAATGAGCAGTTCTTC.

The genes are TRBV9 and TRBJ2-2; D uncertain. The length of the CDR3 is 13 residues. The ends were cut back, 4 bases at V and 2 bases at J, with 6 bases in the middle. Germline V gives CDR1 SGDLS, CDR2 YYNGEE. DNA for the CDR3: TGTGCCAGCAGCACCTACAACACCGGGGAGCTGTTTTTT. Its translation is CASSTYNTGELFF. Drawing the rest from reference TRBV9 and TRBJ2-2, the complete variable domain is DSGVTQTPKHLITATGQRVTLRCSPRSGDLSVYWYQQSLDQGLQFLIQYYNGEERAKGNILERFSAQQFPDLHSELNLSSLELGDSALYFCASSTYNTGELFFGEGSRLTVL.

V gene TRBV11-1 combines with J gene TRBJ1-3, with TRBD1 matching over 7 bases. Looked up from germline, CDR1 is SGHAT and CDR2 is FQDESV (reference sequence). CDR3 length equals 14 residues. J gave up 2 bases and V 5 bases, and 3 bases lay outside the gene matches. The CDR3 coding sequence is TGTGCCAGCAGCCGGGACAGTACTGGAAACACCATATATTTT. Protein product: CASSRDSTGNTIYF.

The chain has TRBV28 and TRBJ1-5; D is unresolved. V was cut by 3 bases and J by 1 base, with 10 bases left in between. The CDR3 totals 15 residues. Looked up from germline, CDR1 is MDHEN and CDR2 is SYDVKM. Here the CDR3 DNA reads TGTGCCAGCAGTTTTTCTAGTAGGAGCAATCAGCCCCAGCATTTT. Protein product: CASSFSSRSNQPQHF. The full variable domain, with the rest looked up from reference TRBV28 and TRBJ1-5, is DVKVTQSSRYLVKRTGEKVFLECVQDMDHENMFWYRQDPGLGLRLIYFSYDVKMKEKGDIPEGYSVSREKKERFSLILESASTNQTSMYLCASSFSSRSNQPQHFGDGTRLSIL.